This T cell receptor (beta chain) derives from a study of CD8 T cells in ankylosing spondylitis. Study observations and caveats: A motif of 7 to 9 highly homologous TCR beta variants was seen as apparently characteristic of ankylosing spondylitis blood. In peripheral blood, disease-linked CD8+ clones occurred at relatively low frequencies. Earlier work had already found some motif variants in reactive arthritis synovial fluid and blood.

With regard to this clonotype: What it binds is not known.

Libraries for TCR beta were made by quantitative 5'-RACE with molecular barcodes. TCRdb fed the 5' RACE reads into MiXCR, producing one record per CDR3 protein. This sample yields some 120,000 distinct CDR3 sequences, of which about an eighth are seen a single time; 2.5% to 3% belongs to the top ten. The CDR3 is made up of 16 amino acids. CDR1 SGHVS and CDR2 FNYEAQ come from the germline V gene. V shed 1 base, J shed 7 bases, and the junction held 13 bases outside the gene matches. The source material was blood, either unsorted or a sorted T cell fraction (not recorded which). This sequence originates from a female donor with ankylosing spondylitis or in good health (not recorded which). The V call is TRBV7-6, the J call TRBJ2-7; 7 bases are a match to TRBD1. The CDR3 sequence is CASSLEVVHRGGEQYF. The CDR3 nucleotides are TGTGCCAGCAGCTTAGAGGTGGTACACAGGGGTGGGGAGCAGTACTTC.